The 22 T cell receptor beta chains listed next were all sequenced from one sample in a study of breast tumors, draining lymph nodes, adjacent tissues. TCRdb reanalysed the multiplex PCR reads using MiXCR and keeps one entry per CDR3 protein. Counted here are 130,000 or so distinct CDR3 sequences, 21% occurring once; the ten biggest clones make up 2.2%. Axillary draining lymph nodes of breast cancer patients supplied the node samples. Sequencing input: axillary lymph node tissue. The receptors shown here come from a female donor with breast cancer. Some clones in this sample may be carry-over from other donors' samples.

This clonotype came up many times. The gene calls are TRBV7-6 and TRBJ2-1; 10 bases agree with TRBD2. Trimming at V came to 5 bases and at J to 1 base, leaving 17 bases not matched to a gene. CDR3 length equals 20 residues. In germline, CDR1 is SGHVS, CDR2 FNYEAQ. CDR3 bases: TGTGCCAGCAGCCCGCGTCCGGAAGGGTTAGCGGGGGGTTCCTACAATGAGCAGTTCTTC. It translates to CASSPRPEGLAGGSYNEQFF.

This clonotype was recorded at least ten times. V and J are TRBV5-1 and TRBJ2-7; D gene unclear. The CDR3 runs to 15 residues. Trimming took off 0 bases at V and 2 bases at J, with 12 bases between the two ends. Germline V gene sequence: CDR1 SGHRS, CDR2 YFSETQ. The chain's CDR3 is CASSLGVKATYEQYF. CDR3 DNA: TGCGCCAGCAGCTTGGGCGTTAAGGCAACCTACGAGCAGTACTTC.

The chain joins TRBV7-9 to TRBJ2-4; 7 positions match TRBD2. The CDR3 length is 17 residues. The germline V gene encodes CDR1 SEHNR and CDR2 FQNEAQ (reference sequence). After removal of 5 bases from V and 2 bases from J, the junction contained 12 bases not matched to a gene. The CDR3 here is CASSSGAGRKTKNIQYF. The CDR3 region has the DNA TGTGCCAGCAGCAGTGGTGCCGGGAGGAAAACCAAAAACATTCAGTACTTC.

This clonotype was seen at least ten times. The V call is TRBV11-2, the J call TRBJ1-3, with 10 bases matching TRBD1. The germline V gene encodes CDR1 SGHAT and CDR2 FQNNGV. Trimming cost V 6 bases and J 3 bases; bases outside gene matches: 5. The CDR3 runs to 15 residues. The CDR3 here is CASRRQGAYGNTIYF. CDR3 in DNA: TGTGCCAGCAGGCGACAGGGGGCTTATGGAAACACCATATATTTT.

This clonotype came up many times. The CDR3 nucleotides read TGTGCCAGCAGTTCGGGCGGGATAGGCGAGCAGTACTTC. This gives the protein CASSSGGIGEQYF. The chain recombines TRBV12-3 or TRBV12-4 with TRBJ2-7, with a tentative D call TRBD2 (6 bases). V gave up 4 bases and J gave up 6 bases, with 13 bases separating them. This CDR3 is built from 13 residues.

Comment on this clonotype: One end of the junction fails to match germline, which may point to a read error. The chain couples TRBV5-5 to TRBJ2-5; D may be TRBD1 or TRBD2 (5 bases each). The CDR3 covers 14 residues. The V gene's germline CDR1 is SGHKS and CDR2 YYEKEE (reference sequence). CDR3 coding DNA: TGTGCCAGCAGCTTACAGGACTGGCAAGAGACCCAGTGCTTC. It translates to CASSLQDWQETQCF.

This clonotype was seen ten or more times. The chain joins TRBV19 to TRBJ1-3; no firm D call. From germline, CDR1 is LNHDA and CDR2 SQIVND (reference sequence). Trimming left V 1 base short and J 4 bases short, with 20 bases between. The CDR3 is 18 residues long. CDR3 protein: CASSIGSRRTDDGNTIYF. CDR3 nucleotides: TGTGCCAGTAGTATAGGGTCTCGGAGGACGGACGACGGAAACACCATATATTTT.

V is TRBV29-1 and J is TRBJ1-1; TRBD1 matches 7 bases. CDR1 is SQVTM, CDR2 ANQGSEA, per germline. The CDR3 sequence is 14 residues long. V was pared by 0 bases and J by 4 bases, with 5 bases of the junction left unmatched. The DNA for the CDR3 is TGCAGCGTTGAAGATAAGGGGGCCTTCACTGAAGCTTTCTTT. Protein sequence: CSVEDKGAFTEAFF. Complete variable domain (other parts from reference TRBV29-1 and TRBJ1-1): SAVISQKPSRDICQRGTSLTIQCQVDSQVTMMFWYRQQPGQSLTLIATANQGSEATYESGFVIDKFPISRPNLTFSTLTVSNMSPEDSSIYLCSVEDKGAFTEAFFGQGTRLTVV.

This clonotype was recorded at least ten times. The rearrangement links TRBV6-5 to TRBJ2-3; 9 nucleotides agree with TRBD1. CDR1 MNHEY and CDR2 SVGAGI come from the germline V gene. The junction had 9 bases not matched to a gene; V was cut back by 9 bases and J by 5 bases. The CDR3 contains 14 residues. CDR3 loop: CASGWGQGKDTQYF. In nucleotides, the CDR3 is TGTGCCAGTGGGTGGGGACAGGGAAAAGATACGCAGTATTTT.

On this clonotype: Being one base from a much bigger clone, this may be a read error. The chain is built from TRBV19 and TRBJ2-7; D not resolved. Germline CDR1 LNHDA, CDR2 SQIVND (reference sequence). The CDR3 has 13 amino acids. The CDR3 spells CSSSVDRLNEQYF. The CDR3, as DNA: TGTTCCAGTAGTGTCGACCGGCTTAACGAGCAGTACTTC.

In regard to this clonotype: A much larger clone sits a single nucleotide away, making a read error possible. In DNA, the CDR3 is TGTGCCAGCAGCTTGGGTGGCGGGAGGTACAATGAGCAGTTCTTC. Protein: CASSLGGGRYNEQFF. The chain couples TRBV5-8 to TRBJ2-1; 8 bases map to TRBD2. V shed 0 bases and J 4 bases; nucleotides not matched to a gene: 3. The V gene's germline CDR1 is SGHTS and CDR2 YDEGEE. CDR3 length: 15 amino acids.

This clonotype has at least ten counts. This chain joins TRBV2 and TRBJ1-3; the D gene is possibly TRBD1 (5 bases). Trimming pared 10 bases from V and 9 bases from J, leaving 22 bases between. The CDR3 is 14 residues long. Germline V gene data show CDR1 as SNHLY and CDR2 as FYNNEI. The CDR3: CAIDSNRKTGTIYF. In nucleotides, the CDR3 is TGTGCCATCGACAGCAATCGTAAAACGGGCACCATATATTTT.

This clonotype showed up many times. J is TRBJ2-2 and V is TRBV5-1, with D perhaps TRBD2 (5 bases). From germline, CDR1 is SGHRS and CDR2 YFSETQ. The CDR3 has 16 amino acids. V gave up 0 bases and J gave up 3 bases, with 12 bases separating them. The chain's CDR3 is CASSLVLAWDTGELFF. As DNA, the CDR3 is TGCGCCAGCAGCTTGGTTTTAGCGTGGGACACCGGGGAGCTGTTTTTT.

This clonotype has a count of ten or more. The V call is TRBV5-6, the J call TRBJ1-3; D might be TRBD1 (6 bases). V was clipped by 2 bases and J by 0 bases, with 12 bases between them. This CDR3 region has 16 residues. Germline CDR1 and CDR2: SGHDT and YYEEEE. The CDR3 DNA reads as TGTGCCAGCAGCTTTTACAGGGCTTTCTCTGGAAACACCATATATTTT. This encodes CASSFYRAFSGNTIYF.

At least ten counts were recorded for this clonotype. The CDR3 DNA follows: TGCAGTGCTAGAGTCGTGGACAAGTCTAATGAAAAACTGTTTTTT. This codes for CSARVVDKSNEKLFF. The rearrangement links TRBV20-1 to TRBJ1-4, with a possible D match to TRBD1 (5 bases). This CDR3 comprises 15 residues. In germline, CDR1 is DFQATT, CDR2 SNEGSKA (reference sequence). The V gene lost 1 base and the J gene lost 3 bases, with 12 bases spanning the gap.

J is TRBJ1-1 and V is TRBV7-2; 8 nucleotides agree with TRBD1. From germline, CDR1 is SGHTA and CDR2 FQGNSA. The CDR3 consists of 13 residues. J lost 5 bases, V lost 3 bases, and 2 bases had no gene match. CDR3 in amino acids: CASSFNRGTEAFF. In DNA, the CDR3 is TGTGCCAGCAGCTTCAACAGGGGGACTGAAGCTTTCTTT.

This clonotype was picked up many times. The chain combines TRBV20-1 with TRBJ1-2; possible D gene TRBD1, 6 bases. In germline, CDR1 is DFQATT, CDR2 SNEGSKA (reference sequence). V was pared by 5 bases and J by 4 bases, with 14 bases between. The CDR3 runs 13 residues. The CDR3 coding sequence is TGCAGTGCTTTCGACAGGAAGGGCTATGGCTACACCTTC. As protein: CSAFDRKGYGYTF.

This clonotype has ten or more counts. The chain is built from TRBV12-3 or TRBV12-4 and TRBJ2-6, with a weak D call TRBD2 (6 bases). V was trimmed by 6 bases and J by 1 base, leaving 16 bases between them. This CDR3 comprises 17 residues. CDR3 protein: CASRSRAEGSGANVLTF. The CDR3, as DNA: TGTGCCAGCAGATCCCGAGCGGAGGGGTCTGGGGCCAACGTCCTGACTTTC.

Turning to this clonotype: This may be a read error, as it is one base from a much larger clone. The rearrangement joins TRBV6-6 to TRBJ2-7; no definite D call. Trimming removed 4 bases at V and 4 bases at J, with 8 bases between. Germline CDR1 and CDR2: MNHNY and SVGAGI (reference sequence). CDR3 size: 12 residues. The CDR3 spells CASSCSSYEQYF. CDR3 nucleotide sequence: TGTGCCAGCAGTTGCTCCAGTTACGAGCAGTACTTC.

Only a few counts were recorded for this clonotype. With a much larger clone just one base away, this may be a read error. The genes are TRBV24-1 and TRBJ2-3, with unresolved D. CDR1 and CDR2 from the germline V gene are KGHDR and SFDVKD. V lost 2 bases, J lost 8 bases, and 4 bases lay in between. The CDR3 runs to 11 residues. The CDR3 region is CATSDSSTQYF. CDR3 DNA sequence: TGTGCCACCAGTGATTCAAGTACGCAGTATTTT.

This clonotype appeared many times. The rearrangement links TRBV11-2 to TRBJ1-6; D is unresolved. V was shortened by 5 bases and J by 9 bases, with 11 bases between the two germline ends. The CDR3 is 13 residues long. Germline V gene sequence: CDR1 SGHAT, CDR2 FQNNGV. CDR3 in DNA: TGTGCCAGCAGCACCAGCGGGCGTTCACCCCTCCACTTT. Protein product: CASSTSGRSPLHF.

The sample holds many counts of this clonotype. The chain combines TRBV18 with TRBJ2-7, with D perhaps given as TRBD1 or TRBD2 (5 bases each). This CDR3 comprises 15 residues. The germline V gene encodes CDR1 KGHSH and CDR2 LQKENI. The V end was cut by 5 bases, the J end by 5 bases, with 19 bases between. CDR3 in amino acids: CASSVVQRQGHEQYF. CDR3 nucleotides: TGTGCCAGCTCAGTAGTCCAGCGGCAGGGCCACGAGCAGTACTTC.